These 24 T cell receptor beta chains came from one sample sequenced in a study of T cell changes during pregnancy in multiple sclerosis. Libraries were prepared by immunoSEQ multiplex PCR; TCRdb keeps only in-frame clonotypes and omits some of them. The top ten clones hold under 1.5% of a sample with around 44,000 clones, 88% of them seen once. Source: CD4+ T cells from peripheral blood mononuclear cells, taken in the second trimester of pregnancy. The receptors stem from a female donor with multiple sclerosis, enrolled in a pregnancy study.

This clone has only one observation. The chain carries TRBV9 and TRBJ1-6, with 10 bases that match TRBD1. The CDR3 totals 16 residues. Per germline, CDR1 SGDLS and CDR2 YYNGEE. After removal of 4 bases from V and 6 bases from J, the junction contained 7 bases not matched to a gene. The DNA of the CDR3 is TGTGCCAGCAGCCGGGGGACAGGGGCGCCTAATTCACCCCTCCACTTT. It codes for CASSRGTGAPNSPLHF. Full variable domain (remainder filled in from reference TRBV9 and TRBJ1-6): DSGVTQTPKHLITATGQRVTLRCSPRSGDLSVYWYQQSLDQGLQFLIQYYNGEERAKGNILERFSAQQFPDLHSELNLSSLELGDSALYFCASSRGTGAPNSPLHFGNGTRLTVT.

This clone has just one count. This chain connects TRBV5-8 to TRBJ2-7; TRBD2 aligns across 12 bases. CDR1 and CDR2 (germline): SGHTS, YDEGEE. This CDR3 has 16 amino acids. The junction had 6 bases not matched to a gene; V was cut back by 4 bases and J by 1 base. CDR3 protein: CASSPGLAGISYEQYF. The CDR3 DNA sequence: TGTGCCAGCAGCCCAGGACTAGCGGGAATTTCCTACGAGCAGTACTTC.

V and J are TRBV5-4 and TRBJ2-1, with D perhaps matching TRBD2 (6 bases). The CDR3 extends over 16 amino acids. Trimming left V 1 base short and J 1 base short, with 12 bases between. Germline V gene lookup returns CDR1 SGHNT and CDR2 YYREEE (reference sequence). The CDR3 DNA reads TGTGCCAGCAGCTTGATGTCCGGAGGGTCCTACAATGAGCAGTTCTTC. Amino acid sequence: CASSLMSGGSYNEQFF.

This sequence joins TRBV5-1 and TRBJ2-7; D remains ambiguous. This CDR3 spans 15 amino acids. Germline V CDR1 and CDR2: SGHRS, YFSETQ. Trimming left V 5 bases short and J 0 bases short, with 15 bases between. This CDR3 is CASRSRVGSSYEQYF. In DNA, the CDR3 is TGCGCCAGCAGATCCCGAGTGGGCAGCTCCTACGAGCAGTACTTC.

This chain joins TRBV12-2 and TRBJ2-7; TRBD2, the table's D call, lacks a check against the DNA. TRBV12-2 is a pseudogene locus. The CDR3 spans 17 residues. Written as DNA, the CDR3 is TGTGCAAGTCGCTTAGCGGCTCTAGCGGGAAGCTCCTACGAGCAGTACTTC. Protein sequence: CASRLAALAGSSYEQYF.

This chain links TRBV5-4 with TRBJ1-1; 8 positions match TRBD1. V dropped 4 bases and J dropped 5; count of bases not matched to a gene: 13. Germline values: CDR1 SGHNT, CDR2 YYREEE (reference sequence). The CDR3 sequence is 16 residues long. CDR3 nucleotide sequence: TGTGCCAGCAGCCCATCTGGGACAGGACTTAGTACTGAAGCTTTCTTT. It yields the protein CASSPSGTGLSTEAFF.

The chain links TRBV5-1 to TRBJ2-3, with D possibly TRBD2 on 5 matching bases. With 3 bases removed from V and 0 bases from J, the gap between germline ends came to 20 bases. The CDR3 loop spans 18 amino acids. CDR1 is SGHRS, CDR2 YFSETQ, per germline. The DNA of the CDR3 is TGCGCCAGCAGCTCAAACACCCGAAGCGGTCCTAGCACAGATACGCAGTATTTT. This gives the protein CASSSNTRSGPSTDTQYF. Based on the CDR3 plus reference TRBV5-1 and TRBJ2-3, the full variable domain is KAGVTQTPRYLIKTRGQQVTLSCSPISGHRSVSWYQQTPGQGLQFLFEYFSETQRNKGNFPGRFSGRQFSNSRSEMNVSTLELGDSALYLCASSSNTRSGPSTDTQYFGPGTRLTVL.

The chain employs TRBV5-1 and TRBJ2-1, with 7 bases matching TRBD1. The CDR3 consists of 16 residues. Germline trimming cut 1 base from V and 0 bases from J; bases unmatched to any gene: 4. Germline V gene sequence: CDR1 SGHRS, CDR2 YFSETQ. The CDR3 nucleotides are TGCGCCAGCAGCTTGAAGACAGGGAGCTCCTACAATGAGCAGTTCTTC. This gives the protein CASSLKTGSSYNEQFF.

The chain joins TRBV7-2 to TRBJ2-5, with D perhaps TRBD2 (5 bases). In germline, CDR1 is SGHTA, CDR2 FQGNSA. This CDR3 spans 15 amino acids. V lost 1 base to trimming and J lost 5 bases, with 14 bases between them. The CDR3 here is CASSLVGLAPETQYF. The CDR3 DNA sequence: TGTGCCAGCAGCTTAGTAGGGCTAGCTCCCGAGACCCAGTACTTC.

This clone has just a few counts. The chain links TRBV15 to TRBJ2-7; the D gene is possibly TRBD1 (6 bases). The CDR3 covers 13 residues. Trimming took off 3 bases at V and 5 bases at J, with 11 bases between the two ends. Germline assignment: CDR1 LNHNV and CDR2 YYDKDF (reference sequence). Here the CDR3 reads CATSRQGSDEQYF. The CDR3 DNA sequence: TGTGCCACCAGCAGGCAGGGGTCCGACGAGCAGTACTTC.

In its sample, this clone was seen once. The V gene is TRBV14, the J gene TRBJ1-4, with 9 positions matching TRBD1. CDR1 and CDR2 (germline): SGHDN, FVKESK. The CDR3 sequence is 14 residues long. Losses at the gene ends were 4 bases for V and 6 bases for J; bases not matched to a gene: 3. The CDR3 here is CASSPTGGYEKLFF. CDR3 in DNA: TGTGCCAGCAGCCCTACAGGGGGCTATGAAAAACTGTTTTTT.

The CDR3 DNA is TGTGCCAGTAGTATTCTCCAGGGATCCGGGAGGTGGTTCTTC. Residues: CASSILQGSGRWFF. The chain employs TRBV19 and TRBJ2-1; TRBD2 matches at 7 bases. The CDR3 length is 14 residues. CDR1 is LNHDA, CDR2 SQIVND, per germline (reference sequence). The J segment lost 15 bases and the V segment lost 3 bases, leaving 14 bases of the junction unmatched.

The gene calls are TRBV29-1 and TRBJ2-7; 8 bases fit TRBD1. CDR1 SQVTM and CDR2 ANQGSEA come from the germline V gene. The CDR3 totals 14 residues. V was pared by 6 bases and J by 3 bases, with 10 bases of the junction left unmatched. The CDR3 loop is CSVQGGTGNYEQYF. CDR3 sequence (DNA): TGCAGCGTCCAAGGTGGGACAGGCAACTACGAGCAGTACTTC.

The V and J genes are TRBV28 and TRBJ1-5; 10 bases line up with TRBD1. The germline V gene encodes CDR1 MDHEN and CDR2 SYDVKM. The V segment lost 7 bases and the J segment 6 bases; nucleotides outside the gene matches: 9. The CDR3 spans 15 residues. CDR3 sequence (DNA): TGTGCCAGCAAACGACAGGGGGCTAGGAGTCAGCCCCAGCATTTT. It encodes CASKRQGARSQPQHF.

The chain combines TRBV7-8 with TRBJ1-4, with 11 positions matching TRBD1. The germline CDR1 and CDR2 sequences are SGHVS and FQNEAQ. The CDR3 consists of 15 residues. Trimming cost V 5 bases and J 7 bases; bases outside gene matches: 6. CDR3 amino acids: CASSRRTGGGEKLFF. CDR3 in DNA: TGTGCCAGCAGCCGTAGGACAGGGGGCGGTGAAAAACTGTTTTTT.

The chain links TRBV6-5 to TRBJ2-3, with D maybe TRBD1 (6 bases). V was trimmed by 0 bases and J by 4 bases, leaving 8 bases between them. CDR1 and CDR2 (germline): MNHEY, SVGAGI. The CDR3 is 14 residues long. The chain's CDR3 is CASSYSGAPDTQYF. The CDR3 DNA reads as TGTGCCAGCAGTTACTCGGGGGCGCCAGATACGCAGTATTTT.

The chain employs TRBV14 and TRBJ2-7; D unclear. CDR3 length: 13 residues. CDR1 is SGHDN and CDR2 is FVKESK in the germline V gene. V was cut by 1 base and J by 2 bases, with 6 bases left in between. In nucleotides, the CDR3 is TGTGCCAGCAGCCAAGCCCTAACCTACGAGCAGTACTTC. This gives the protein CASSQALTYEQYF.

The chain links TRBV19 to TRBJ2-7, with TRBD1 matching over 9 bases. J was trimmed by 7 bases and V by 1 base; bases with no gene match: 14. The CDR3 length is 17 residues. CDR1 and CDR2 from the germline V gene are LNHDA and SQIVND (reference sequence). Here the CDR3 DNA reads TGTGCCAGTAGTATAGCGGACGGGACAGGGAGGCCGGGGGAGCAGTACTTC. Its protein product is CASSIADGTGRPGEQYF.

The V and J genes are TRBV29-1 and TRBJ2-5; D is undetermined. This CDR3 region has 13 residues. The V gene's germline CDR1 is SQVTM and CDR2 ANQGSEA. Between the trimmed V and J ends, which lost 1 base and 3 bases, there was a span of 9 bases. In nucleotides, the CDR3 is TGCAGCGTTGAAGGGGTCGCGGAAGAGACCCAGTACTTC. Translation: CSVEGVAEETQYF. Based on the CDR3 plus reference TRBV29-1 and TRBJ2-5, the full variable domain is SAVISQKPSRDICQRGTSLTIQCQVDSQVTMMFWYRQQPGQSLTLIATANQGSEATYESGFVIDKFPISRPNLTFSTLTVSNMSPEDSSIYLCSVEGVAEETQYFGPGTRLLVL.

J is TRBJ2-5 and V is TRBV7-2; D not certain. The CDR3 sequence is 16 residues long. V was trimmed by 1 base and J by 1 base, leaving 13 bases between them. Germline-derived CDR1 and CDR2 are SGHTA and FQGNSA. CDR3: CASSLEVDRGQETQYF. The DNA of the CDR3 is TGTGCCAGCAGCTTAGAAGTAGATCGCGGCCAAGAGACCCAGTACTTC.

This sequence joins TRBV19 and TRBJ2-5; TRBD2 matches at 10 bases. The CDR3 contains 13 residues. J lost 4 bases, V lost 6 bases, and 2 bases had no gene match. Germline V gene lookup returns CDR1 LNHDA and CDR2 SQIVND (reference sequence). CDR3 region: CASRRTSGETQYF. The CDR3 DNA sequence: TGTGCCAGTAGGAGGACTAGCGGAGAGACCCAGTACTTC.

V usage is TRBV15 and J usage is TRBJ2-7, with 7 positions matching TRBD2. After removal of 8 bases from V and 2 bases from J, the junction contained 15 bases not matched to a gene. Germline V gives CDR1 LNHNV, CDR2 YYDKDF (reference sequence). There are 16 residues in the CDR3. The CDR3 sequence: CATSVGPGLAAYEQYF. CDR3 nucleotide sequence: TGTGCCACCTCAGTAGGGCCAGGGCTAGCGGCCTACGAGCAGTACTTC. Full variable domain (rest looked up from reference TRBV15 and TRBJ2-7): DAMVIQNPRYQVTQFGKPVTLSCSQTLNHNVMYWYQQKSSQAPKLLFHYYDKDFNNEADTPDNFQSRRPNTSFCFLDIRSPGLGDTAMYLCATSVGPGLAAYEQYFGPGTRLTVT.

The chain links TRBV18 to TRBJ2-6; possible D gene TRBD2, 5 bases. The CDR3 extends over 16 amino acids. V was pared by 2 bases and J by 2 bases, with 10 bases between. Germline V lookup: CDR1 KGHSH, CDR2 LQKENI. The CDR3 bases are TGTGCCAGCTCACCATTCGGGGATGCTGGGGCCAACGTCCTGACTTTC. This sequence encodes CASSPFGDAGANVLTF.

The chain couples TRBV5-6 to TRBJ1-1; 8 positions agree with TRBD1. The junction had 10 bases not matched to a gene; V was cut back by 4 bases and J by 2 bases. The CDR3 is 16 residues long. Germline CDR1 is SGHDT and CDR2 is YYEEEE. The DNA for the CDR3 is TGTGCCAGCAGCCTCCTAGGACAGGGACCTAACACTGAAGCTTTCTTT. Residues: CASSLLGQGPNTEAFF.